This T cell receptor (beta chain) was retrieved from a study of OX40 agonist ivuxolimab in advanced cancers. Study results and caveats: Fewer expanded clones were found on average in CD4+ than in CD8+ T cells. Among the least clonally expanded were partial responders at 0.1-3.0 mg/kg. Several nonresponders also turned out to have low normalized T-cell clonal expansion.

Notes on this clone: What it binds is unknown.

Germline CDR1 is ENHRY and CDR2 is SYGVKD. This CDR3 is built from 13 residues. At cycle 4 day 1, cycle 7 day 1, and baseline, blood was sampled. The protocol was immunoSEQ multiplex PCR, while the TCRdb copy is restricted to in-frame clones and leaves out a portion. The sample yields 35,000 to 45,000 clones, around 93% seen once. The clonotype comes from an adult with an advanced solid tumor such as melanoma, head and neck, liver or kidney cancer. The chain has TRBV10-3 and TRBJ2-5; a weak D match, TRBD1 (6 bases). The J call is doubtful: the DNA matches TRBJ2-7 better. The sequencing used CD4+ or CD8+ T cells sorted from blood, collected in a trial of the OX40 agonist ivuxolimab. CDR3 sequence: CAIRLDSSYEQYF. The CDR3 DNA follows: TGTGCCATCAGGCTGGACAGTTCCTACGAGCAGTACTTC.